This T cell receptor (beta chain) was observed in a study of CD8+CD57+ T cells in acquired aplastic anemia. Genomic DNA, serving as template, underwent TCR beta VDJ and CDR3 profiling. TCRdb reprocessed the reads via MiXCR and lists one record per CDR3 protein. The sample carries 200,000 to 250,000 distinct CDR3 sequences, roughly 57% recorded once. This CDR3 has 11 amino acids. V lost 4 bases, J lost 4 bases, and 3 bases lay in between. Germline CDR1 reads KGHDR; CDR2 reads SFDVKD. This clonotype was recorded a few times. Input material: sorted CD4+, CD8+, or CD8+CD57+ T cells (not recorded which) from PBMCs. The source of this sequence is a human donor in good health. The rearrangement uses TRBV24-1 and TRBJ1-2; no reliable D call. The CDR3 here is CATSDGYGYTF. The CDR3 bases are TGTGCCACCAGTGACGGCTATGGCTACACCTTC.